This entry concerns a single TCR beta chain. This specimen belongs to a study of blood T cell repertoires in COVID-19. Study in general: There were acute and convalescent COVID-19 samples, and they came from the United States, Italy and Spain.

Germline V gene lookup returns CDR1 KGHSH and CDR2 LQKENI. V dropped 6 bases and J dropped 5 bases, with 14 bases sitting between them. This CDR3 region has 14 residues. The authors' processing: Reference gene primer amplification gave nucleated cell count estimates. Assay: immunoSEQ multiplex PCR; the TCRdb copy retains only in-frame clones and omits some. The V and J calls and clone size were taken over from that table, and D and trimming were inferred from the DNA. The table includes some 140,000 clones, around 83% detected once. The sequence derives from a human donor in a cohort sampled during active COVID-19. The gene calls are TRBV18 and TRBJ1-5; weak D call: TRBD1 (5 bases). The sequencing input was peripheral blood. CDR3: CASSKGLKDQPQHF. In nucleotides, the CDR3 is TGTGCCAGCTCCAAGGGACTTAAAGATCAGCCCCAGCATTTT. The variable domain in full, with the rest retrieved from reference TRBV18 and TRBJ1-5, is NAGVMQNPRHLVRRRGQEARLRCSPMKGHSHVYWYRQLPEEGLKFMVYLQKENIIDESGMPKERFSAEFPKEGPSILRIQQVVRGDSAAYFCASSKGLKDQPQHFGDGTRLSIL.